The 21 T cell receptor beta chains in this list originate from one sample, sequenced in a study of T cells after yellow fever vaccination. TCRdb independently ran MiXCR on the 5' RACE reads; one entry per CDR3 protein. The sample has around 360,000 distinct CDR3 sequences, around 10% seen once. Sequenced material: PBMCs, taken on the day of the first yellow fever vaccination. These TCRs come from a man aged 18 to 30 who received the YFV17D yellow fever vaccine.

This clonotype has a handful of counts. The V gene is TRBV20-1, the J gene TRBJ2-3; either TRBD1 or TRBD2 may supply D (5 bases each). V gave up 1 base and J gave up 2 bases, with 7 bases separating them. The CDR3 consists of 13 residues. CDR1 DFQATT and CDR2 SNEGSKA come from the germline V gene (reference sequence). The CDR3 reads CSARAGTTDTQYF. The CDR3 DNA reads as TGCAGTGCTAGAGCGGGGACCACAGATACGCAGTATTTT.

The rearrangement uses TRBV24-1 and TRBJ1-4; D is ambiguous. Germline CDR1 KGHDR, CDR2 SFDVKD. Trimming cost V 12 bases and J 8 bases, with 24 bases left between them. This CDR3 region has 15 residues. DNA for the CDR3: TGTGCCGCCCCCCCCCCGGCCCCTTTTTGGGAAAAACTGTTTTTT. Its protein is CAAPPPAPFWEKLFF.

This chain links TRBV27 with TRBJ2-7; D remains ambiguous. Germline V gene sequence: CDR1 MNHEY, CDR2 SMNVEV (reference sequence). CDR3 length: 16 residues. V was shortened by 4 bases and J by 5 bases, with 21 bases between the two germline ends. CDR3 sequence reads: CASSSVIVGAVHEQYF. In DNA, the CDR3 is TGTGCCAGCAGTTCCGTTATCGTAGGTGCCGTTCACGAGCAGTACTTC.

The chain couples TRBV20-1 to TRBJ1-1, with a weak D call TRBD1 (6 bases). In germline, CDR1 is DFQATT, CDR2 SNEGSKA (reference sequence). Trimming stripped 4 bases from V and 1 base from J, with 10 bases between. The CDR3 loop spans 13 amino acids. CDR3 protein: CSAIQQGNTEAFF. CDR3 coding DNA: TGCAGTGCTATCCAACAGGGGAACACTGAAGCTTTCTTT.

At least ten counts were recorded for this clonotype. The gene calls are TRBV12-3 or TRBV12-4 and TRBJ2-2; maybe TRBD2 (5 bases). V lost 3 bases and J lost 3, with 8 bases in between. This CDR3 region has 14 residues. CDR3 protein: CASSLAGDTGELFF. In DNA, the CDR3 is TGTGCCAGCAGTTTGGCCGGGGACACCGGGGAGCTGTTTTTT.

This clonotype was observed many times. The rearrangement joins TRBV5-1 to TRBJ2-3; D possibly uses TRBD1 or TRBD2 (6 bases each). V was trimmed by 4 bases and J by 2 bases, leaving 11 bases between them. Germline loops: CDR1 SGHRS, CDR2 YFSETQ. The CDR3 covers 14 residues. CDR3: CASSRGANTDTQYF. The CDR3 nucleotides are TGCGCCAGCAGCAGGGGGGCCAACACAGATACGCAGTATTTT.

This clonotype was counted a few times. The gene calls are TRBV5-1 and TRBJ2-5; D not certain. Trimming left V 0 bases short and J 3 bases short, with 6 bases between. Germline V lookup: CDR1 SGHRS, CDR2 YFSETQ. The CDR3 sequence is 13 residues long. CDR3 in DNA: TGCGCCAGCAGCTTGGTACCCAAAGAGACCCAGTACTTC. As protein: CASSLVPKETQYF.

V gene TRBV7-9 combines with J gene TRBJ2-1; D perhaps matches TRBD2 (6 bases). Trimming shortened V by 3 bases and J by 2 bases, and 8 bases separated the two germline ends. Looked up from germline, CDR1 is SEHNR and CDR2 is FQNEAQ (reference sequence). The CDR3 extends over 14 amino acids. CDR3 DNA sequence: TGTGCCAGCAGCTTCCGGGAGACCTACAATGAGCAGTTCTTC. It encodes CASSFRETYNEQFF.

The V call is TRBV7-2, the J call TRBJ2-3; D is undetermined. Trimming took off 0 bases at V and 4 bases at J, with 8 bases between the two ends. Germline CDR1 SGHTA, CDR2 FQGNSA. The CDR3 covers 14 residues. CDR3 DNA sequence: TGTGCCAGCAGCTTAGCCAGTAGGGCAGATACGCAGTATTTT. This sequence encodes CASSLASRADTQYF.

This clonotype turned up a few times. The genes are TRBV28 and TRBJ1-6; no clear D. CDR1 and CDR2 (germline): MDHEN, SYDVKM. CDR3 size: 12 residues. Trimming shortened V by 6 bases and J by 7 bases, and 7 bases separated the two germline ends. The CDR3 is CASSLSNSPLHF. CDR3 coding DNA: TGTGCCAGCAGCCTTTCAAATTCACCCCTCCACTTT.

This clonotype turned up a few times. This chain uses TRBV5-5 with TRBJ1-4; the D is unclear. Germline values: CDR1 SGHKS, CDR2 YYEKEE (reference sequence). This CDR3 comprises 13 residues. The V end was cut by 4 bases, the J end by 13 bases, with 17 bases between. CDR3 residues: CASSPEWALPLFF. The CDR3 DNA reads TGTGCCAGCAGCCCGGAATGGGCGTTGCCACTGTTTTTT.

For this clonotype: The CDR3 end shows no conserved phenylalanine or tryptophan, and so a read error is likely. The DNA is left out, because the CDR3 cannot be placed on it with certainty; the CDR3 is given as TCRdb lists it. The chain recombines TRBV6-1 with TRBJ2-7; no check of the table's D call, TRBD1, against the DNA was made. The germline V gene encodes CDR1 MNHNS and CDR2 SASEGT. From its first to its last residue, the CDR3 has 12 amino acids. The CDR3 sequence: CASSEGSRPPGA.

There are a few counts of this clonotype. The chain links TRBV27 to TRBJ2-5; 7 bases are a match to TRBD1. V dropped 5 bases and J dropped 2; count of bases not matched to a gene: 8. The germline V gene has CDR1 MNHEY and CDR2 SMNVEV (reference sequence). This CDR3 comprises 15 residues. The CDR3 loop is CASSPTRQGQETQYF. The CDR3 coding sequence is TGTGCCAGCAGTCCAACAAGACAGGGTCAAGAGACCCAGTACTTC.

The genes are TRBV29-1 and TRBJ2-1; 9 positions agree with TRBD2. V gave up 5 bases and J gave up 7 bases; unmatched junction bases: 6. Germline CDR1 and CDR2: SQVTM and ANQGSEA. CDR3 length equals 13 residues. The CDR3 is CSVPRGGLNEQFF. The CDR3 region has the DNA TGCAGCGTTCCGCGGGGGGGCCTGAATGAGCAGTTCTTC.

This clonotype showed up just a few times. The gene calls are TRBV20-1 and TRBJ1-1, with D unclear. Deletions cut 5 bases from V and 7 bases from J, with 11 bases between. Germline CDR1 is DFQATT and CDR2 is SNEGSKA (reference sequence). The CDR3 length is 11 residues. CDR3 protein: CSAPEGHEAFF. The DNA of the CDR3 is TGCAGTGCTCCGGAAGGGCATGAAGCTTTCTTT.

In this sample, this clonotype turned up a few times. The V and J genes are TRBV4-1 and TRBJ2-2; 9 bases are a match to TRBD2. The CDR3 length is 15 residues. Trimming at V came to 0 bases and at J to 9 bases, leaving 5 bases not matched to a gene. Germline V gene sequence: CDR1 MGHRA, CDR2 YSYEKL. CDR3 in DNA: TGCGCCAGCAGCCAAGAAGCGACTAGCGGCAGGGAGCTGTTTTTT. This codes for CASSQEATSGRELFF.

This clonotype was counted a few times. The V and J genes are TRBV7-2 and TRBJ2-6; D might be TRBD2 (5 bases). Looked up from germline, CDR1 is SGHTA and CDR2 is FQGNSA. CDR3 length equals 17 residues. V lost 3 bases and J lost 2, with 14 bases in between. The CDR3 region is CASSFRRAGAGANVLTF. The CDR3 bases are TGTGCCAGCAGCTTTCGACGTGCGGGCGCTGGGGCCAACGTCCTGACTTTC.

V and J are TRBV5-1 and TRBJ2-7; no clear D gene. Germline-derived CDR1 and CDR2 are SGHRS and YFSETQ. Deletions cut 0 bases from V and 6 bases from J, with 10 bases between. This CDR3 comprises 13 residues. CDR3: CASSLAKGSEQYF. Here the CDR3 DNA reads TGCGCCAGCAGCTTGGCCAAGGGCTCCGAGCAGTACTTC.

There are a few counts of this clonotype. The genes are TRBV4-2 and TRBJ2-1; D remains unclear. V was clipped by 5 bases and J by 6 bases, with 5 bases between them. Looked up from germline, CDR1 is LGHNA and CDR2 is YNFKEQ. CDR3 length equals 11 residues. In DNA form, the CDR3 reads TGTGCCAGCAGCGATTTCAATGAGCAGTTCTTC. Translating gives CASSDFNEQFF.

The J gene is TRBJ2-2, the V gene TRBV19; perhaps TRBD1 as D (6 bases). The CDR3 extends over 17 amino acids. CDR1 is LNHDA and CDR2 is SQIVND in the germline V gene (reference sequence). V was clipped by 7 bases and J by 4 bases, with 22 bases between them. CDR3 sequence: CASTHATGFRGTGELFF. The CDR3 coding sequence is TGTGCCAGTACACACGCCACAGGGTTTCGGGGCACCGGGGAGCTGTTTTTT. Using reference TRBV19 and TRBJ2-2 for the parts outside the CDR3, the full variable domain is DGGITQSPKYLFRKEGQNVTLSCEQNLNHDAMYWYRQDPGQGLRLIYYSQIVNDFQKGDIAEGYSVSREKKESFPLTVTSAQKNPTAFYLCASTHATGFRGTGELFFGEGSRLTVL.

The V and J genes are TRBV10-3 and TRBJ2-5, with a weak D call TRBD2 (6 bases). Per the germline V gene, CDR1 is ENHRY and CDR2 is SYGVKD. Trimming left V 6 bases short and J 0 bases short, with 14 bases between. This CDR3 comprises 15 residues. The chain's CDR3 is CAISPTSGYQETQYF. The CDR3 region has the DNA TGTGCCATCAGCCCGACTAGTGGCTACCAAGAGACCCAGTACTTC.